This paragraph reports one T cell receptor beta chain. Antigen: not known. This entry is derived from a study of identical twins. Study conclusions and caveats: While abundant cord blood beta clonotypes carried fewer insertions, memory repertoires showed no such pattern.

Healthy Caucasians made up all donors. After template switching added a universal primer site, the resulting cDNA carried unique molecular identifiers. From the 5' RACE reads, TCRdb called clonotypes with MiXCR, one entry per CDR3 protein. The data hold 450,000 to 650,000 distinct CDR3 sequences, with roughly 15% observed a single time. The data also belong to a second study, concerning yellow fever vaccine responses in identical twins. That report notes: Reportedly, twins showed a vaccine T cell response that looked partly convergent and partly personalized.

Sequencing was done on a sample of CD4+ T cells sorted from blood. This clonotype was obtained from a woman in her late teens or twenties in good health.

The CDR3 is CASSRQGDQQETQYF. DNA for the CDR3: TGCGCCAGCAGCCGACAGGGGGACCAACAAGAGACCCAGTACTTC. This chain joins TRBV5-1 and TRBJ2-5; 9 bases are shared with TRBD1. This CDR3 is 15 amino acids long. Germline V gene sequence: CDR1 SGHRS, CDR2 YFSETQ. V lost 4 bases to trimming and J lost 2 bases; unmatched junction nucleotides: 6.